Listed below are T cell receptor beta chains from one sample, sequenced in a study of T cells in Graves' hyperthyroidism and ophthalmopathy. TCRdb re-called the multiplex PCR reads through MiXCR, storing one row per CDR3 protein. Among fewer than 600,000 distinct CDR3 sequences listed, 14% were seen once. Sequencing was carried out using blood. The receptors derive from a woman between 18 and 29 years old with Graves' hyperthyroidism. Both conserved end residues are trimmed from each CDR3. Rows give clone size only sometimes, using once, few, many, or a class for an expanded clone.

>TRBV19|TRBJ1-2|few
ASDPRDRGGGYT
>TRBV4-1|TRBJ2-7|few
ASSQLAGLAAYEQY
>TRBV7-3|TRBJ2-3|many
ASSLQDRGDTQY
>TRBV28|TRBJ1-4|many
ASSFFGTGANEKLF
>TRBV12-3/TRBV12-4|TRBJ2-3|many
ASSSPGQGWRDTQY
>TRBV5-1|TRBJ2-1|many
ASSLRTPSSYNEQF
>TRBV6-1|TRBJ2-1|many
ASRPLGTSGNDNEQF
>TRBV10-3|TRBJ2-1|many
AISERANNEQF
>TRBV28|TRBJ2-2|many
AGGTGGTGELF
>TRBV9|TRBJ2-3|-
ASSVGGMELAGESDTQS
>TRBV2|TRBJ1-1|many
ASSELVRTEAF
>TRBV12-3/TRBV12-4|TRBJ2-5|many
ASSRFTGGQETQY
>TRBV6-5|TRBJ1-5|many
ASSYLGATQPQH
>TRBV29-1|TRBJ1-1|-
SPRLYGTGPWGMNTEAF
>TRBV7-3|TRBJ2-3|many
ASSFSGRSSTDTQY
>TRBV4-1|TRBJ2-2|-
ASSRVSGGTGELF
>TRBV9|TRBJ2-2|many
ASSGKGSGGELF
>TRBV7-8|TRBJ1-5|many
ASSSPSGGNQPQH
>TRBV5-1|TRBJ2-7|many
ASTEAGGRGEQY
>TRBV10-1|TRBJ2-1|few
ASSARRVHEQF
>TRBV20-1|TRBJ2-1|few
SASATGGNNEQF
>TRBV11-1|TRBJ1-2|-
ASSLEPGGMDYGYT
>TRBV7-8|TRBJ1-1|-
ASSLGRLEAF
>TRBV6-1|TRBJ1-1|-
ASSEGGLGAF
>TRBV12-5|TRBJ2-2|many
ASGFLLAGGSGGELF
>TRBV9|TRBJ1-5|many
ASSPGTGGMAQH